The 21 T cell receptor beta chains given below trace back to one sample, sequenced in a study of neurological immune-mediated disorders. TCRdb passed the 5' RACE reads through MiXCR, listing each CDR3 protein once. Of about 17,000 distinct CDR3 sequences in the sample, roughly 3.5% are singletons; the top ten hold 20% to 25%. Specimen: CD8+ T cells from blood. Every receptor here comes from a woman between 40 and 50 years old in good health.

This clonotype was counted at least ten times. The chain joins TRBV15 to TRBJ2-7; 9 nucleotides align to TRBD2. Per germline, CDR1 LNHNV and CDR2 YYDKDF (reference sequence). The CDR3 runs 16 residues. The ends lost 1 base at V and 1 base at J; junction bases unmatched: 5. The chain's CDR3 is CATSRGPTSGSYEQYF. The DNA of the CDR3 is TGTGCCACCAGCAGAGGACCGACTAGCGGATCCTACGAGCAGTACTTC.

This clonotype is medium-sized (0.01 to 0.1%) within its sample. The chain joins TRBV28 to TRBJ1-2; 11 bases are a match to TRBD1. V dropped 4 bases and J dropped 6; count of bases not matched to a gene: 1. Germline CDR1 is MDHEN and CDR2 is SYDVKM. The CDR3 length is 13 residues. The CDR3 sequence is CASSWDRGNGYTF. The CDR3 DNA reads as TGTGCCAGCAGTTGGGACAGGGGGAATGGCTACACCTTC.

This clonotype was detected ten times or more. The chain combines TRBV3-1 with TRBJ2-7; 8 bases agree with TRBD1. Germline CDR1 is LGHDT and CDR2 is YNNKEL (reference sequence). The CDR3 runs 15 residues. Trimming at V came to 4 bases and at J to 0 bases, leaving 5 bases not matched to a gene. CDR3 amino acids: CASSPGQGSSYEQYF. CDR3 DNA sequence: TGTGCCAGCAGCCCAGGACAGGGAAGCTCCTACGAGCAGTACTTC.

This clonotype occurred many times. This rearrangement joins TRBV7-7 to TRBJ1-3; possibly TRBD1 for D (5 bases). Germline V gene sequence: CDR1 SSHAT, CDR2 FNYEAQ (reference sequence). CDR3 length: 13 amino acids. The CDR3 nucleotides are TGTGCTAGTTCGGAGGGGCACGGAAACACCATATATTTT. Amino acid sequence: CASSEGHGNTIYF. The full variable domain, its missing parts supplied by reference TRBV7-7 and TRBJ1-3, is GAGVSQSPRYKVTKRGQDVTLRCDPISSHATLYWYQQALGQGPEFLTYFNYEAQPDKSGLPSDRFSAERPEGSISTLTIQRTEQRDSAMYRCASSEGHGNTIYFGEGSWLTVV.

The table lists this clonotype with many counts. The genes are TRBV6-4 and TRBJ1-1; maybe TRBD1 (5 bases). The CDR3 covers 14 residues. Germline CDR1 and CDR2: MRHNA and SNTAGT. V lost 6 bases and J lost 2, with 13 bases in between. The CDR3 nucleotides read TGTGCCAGCAGGCCTCGGGGGGAAAACACTGAAGCTTTCTTT. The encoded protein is CASRPRGENTEAFF.

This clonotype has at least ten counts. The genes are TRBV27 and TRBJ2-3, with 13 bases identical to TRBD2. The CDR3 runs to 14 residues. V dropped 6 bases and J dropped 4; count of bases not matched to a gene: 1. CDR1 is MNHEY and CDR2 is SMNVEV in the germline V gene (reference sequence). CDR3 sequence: CASRGLAGADTQYF. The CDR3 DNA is TGTGCCAGCAGAGGACTAGCGGGAGCAGATACGCAGTATTTT.

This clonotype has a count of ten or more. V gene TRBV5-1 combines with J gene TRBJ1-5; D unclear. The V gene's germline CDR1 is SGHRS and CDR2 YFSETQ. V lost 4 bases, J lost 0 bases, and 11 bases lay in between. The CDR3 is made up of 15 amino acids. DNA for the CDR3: TGCGCCAGCAGCCCCGACGGGGATAGCAATCAGCCCCAGCATTTT. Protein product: CASSPDGDSNQPQHF.

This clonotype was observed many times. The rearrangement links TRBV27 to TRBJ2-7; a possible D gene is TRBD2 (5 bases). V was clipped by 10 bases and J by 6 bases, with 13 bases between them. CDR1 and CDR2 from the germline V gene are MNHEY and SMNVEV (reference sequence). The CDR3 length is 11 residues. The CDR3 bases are TGTGCCACCGGACTGGAACGCGAGCAGTACTTC. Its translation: CATGLEREQYF.

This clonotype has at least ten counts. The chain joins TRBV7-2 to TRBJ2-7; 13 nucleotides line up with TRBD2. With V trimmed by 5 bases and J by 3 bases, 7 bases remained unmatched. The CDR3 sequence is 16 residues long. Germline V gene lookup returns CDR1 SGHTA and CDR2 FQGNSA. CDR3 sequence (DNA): TGTGCCAGCAGCCCCCCGGGACTAGCGGGAATCTACGAGCAGTACTTC. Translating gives CASSPPGLAGIYEQYF. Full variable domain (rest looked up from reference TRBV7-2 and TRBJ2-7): GAGVSQSPSNKVTEKGKDVELRCDPISGHTALYWYRQSLGQGLEFLIYFQGNSAPDKSGLPSDRFSAERTGGSVSTLTIQRTQQEDSAVYLCASSPPGLAGIYEQYFGPGTRLTVT.

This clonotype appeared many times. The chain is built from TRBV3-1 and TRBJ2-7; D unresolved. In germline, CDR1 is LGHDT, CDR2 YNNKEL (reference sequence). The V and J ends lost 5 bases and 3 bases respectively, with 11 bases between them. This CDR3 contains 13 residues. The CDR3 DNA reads TGTGCCAGCAGCGAAAAGTCCCTCTACGAGCAGTACTTC. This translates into CASSEKSLYEQYF.

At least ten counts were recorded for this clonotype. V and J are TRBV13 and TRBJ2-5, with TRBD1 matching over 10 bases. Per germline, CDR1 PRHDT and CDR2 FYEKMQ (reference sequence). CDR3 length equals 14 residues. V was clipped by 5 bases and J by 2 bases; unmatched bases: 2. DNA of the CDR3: TGTGCCAGCAGCAGGGACAGGGGACAAGAGACCCAGTACTTC. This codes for CASSRDRGQETQYF.

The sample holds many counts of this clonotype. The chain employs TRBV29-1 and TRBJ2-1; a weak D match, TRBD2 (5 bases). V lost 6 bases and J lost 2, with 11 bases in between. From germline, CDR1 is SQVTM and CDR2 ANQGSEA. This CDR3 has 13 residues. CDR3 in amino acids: CSVDSLTYNEQFF. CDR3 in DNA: TGCAGCGTGGACTCTCTTACCTACAATGAGCAGTTCTTC.

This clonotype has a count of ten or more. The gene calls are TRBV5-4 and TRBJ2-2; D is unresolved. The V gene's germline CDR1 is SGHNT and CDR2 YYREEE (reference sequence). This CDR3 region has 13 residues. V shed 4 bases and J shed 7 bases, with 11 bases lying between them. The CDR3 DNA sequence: TGTGCCAGCAGCCTCCCCGTAGACGGGGAGCTGTTTTTT. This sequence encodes CASSLPVDGELFF. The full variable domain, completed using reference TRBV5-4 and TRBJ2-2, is ETGVTQSPTHLIKTRGQQVTLRCSSQSGHNTVSWYQQALGQGPQFIFQYYREEENGRGNFPPRFSGLQFPNYSSELNVNALELDDSALYLCASSLPVDGELFFGEGSRLTVL.

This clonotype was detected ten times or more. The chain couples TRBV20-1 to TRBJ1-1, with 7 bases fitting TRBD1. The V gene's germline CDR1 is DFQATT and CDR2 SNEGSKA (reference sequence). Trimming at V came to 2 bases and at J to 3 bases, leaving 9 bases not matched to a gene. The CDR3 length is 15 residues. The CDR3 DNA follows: TGCAGTGCTAGACTCCAGGCCACAGGGGACACTGAAGCTTTCTTT. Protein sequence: CSARLQATGDTEAFF.

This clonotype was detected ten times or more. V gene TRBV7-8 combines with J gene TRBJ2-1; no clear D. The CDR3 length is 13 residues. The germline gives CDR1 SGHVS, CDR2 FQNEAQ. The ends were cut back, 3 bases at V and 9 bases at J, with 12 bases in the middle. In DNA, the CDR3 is TGTGCCAGCAGCTTTCGTCCGTCTACTGAGCAGTTCTTC. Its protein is CASSFRPSTEQFF.

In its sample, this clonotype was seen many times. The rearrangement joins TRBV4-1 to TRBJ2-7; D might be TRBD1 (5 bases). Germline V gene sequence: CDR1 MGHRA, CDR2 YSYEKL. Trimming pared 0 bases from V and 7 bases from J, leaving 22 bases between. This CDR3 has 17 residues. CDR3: CASSQEPTGGVNGEQYF. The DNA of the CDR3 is TGCGCCAGCAGCCAAGAACCAACAGGTGGAGTGAATGGGGAGCAGTACTTC.

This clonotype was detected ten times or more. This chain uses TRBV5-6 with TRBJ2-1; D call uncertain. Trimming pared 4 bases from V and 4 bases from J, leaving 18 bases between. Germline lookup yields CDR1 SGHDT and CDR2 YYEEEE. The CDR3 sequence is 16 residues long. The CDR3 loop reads CASSPWTGFQYNEQFF. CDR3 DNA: TGTGCCAGCAGCCCATGGACGGGTTTCCAGTACAATGAGCAGTTCTTC.

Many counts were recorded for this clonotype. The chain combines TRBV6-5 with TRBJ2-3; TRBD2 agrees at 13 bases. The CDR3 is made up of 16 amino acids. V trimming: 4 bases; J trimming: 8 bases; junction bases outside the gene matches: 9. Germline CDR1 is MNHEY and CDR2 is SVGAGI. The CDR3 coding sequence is TGTGCCAGCAGTTCCACTAGCGGGAGGGCCGCGGGTACGCAGTATTTT. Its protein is CASSSTSGRAAGTQYF.

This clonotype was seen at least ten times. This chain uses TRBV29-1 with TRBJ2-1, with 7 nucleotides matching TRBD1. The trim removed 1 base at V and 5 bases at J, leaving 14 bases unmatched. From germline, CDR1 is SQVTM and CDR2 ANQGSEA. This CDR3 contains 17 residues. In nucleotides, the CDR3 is TGCAGCGTTGAAGCGACAGGGAATACCTACACCCACAATGAGCAGTTCTTC. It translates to CSVEATGNTYTHNEQFF.

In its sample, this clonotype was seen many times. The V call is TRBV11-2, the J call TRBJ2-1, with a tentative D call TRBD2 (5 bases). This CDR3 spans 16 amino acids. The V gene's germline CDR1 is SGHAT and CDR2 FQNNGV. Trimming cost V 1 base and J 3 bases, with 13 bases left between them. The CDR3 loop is CASSLVAAEVYNEQFF. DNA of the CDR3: TGTGCCAGCAGCTTAGTTGCAGCGGAAGTCTACAATGAGCAGTTCTTC.

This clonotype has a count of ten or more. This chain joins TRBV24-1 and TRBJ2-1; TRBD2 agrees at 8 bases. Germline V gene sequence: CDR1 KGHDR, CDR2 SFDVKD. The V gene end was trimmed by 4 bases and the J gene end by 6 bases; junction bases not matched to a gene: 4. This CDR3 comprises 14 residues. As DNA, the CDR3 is TGTGCCACCAGTGAAAGCGGGAGCCGCAATGAGCAGTTCTTC. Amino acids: CATSESGSRNEQFF.